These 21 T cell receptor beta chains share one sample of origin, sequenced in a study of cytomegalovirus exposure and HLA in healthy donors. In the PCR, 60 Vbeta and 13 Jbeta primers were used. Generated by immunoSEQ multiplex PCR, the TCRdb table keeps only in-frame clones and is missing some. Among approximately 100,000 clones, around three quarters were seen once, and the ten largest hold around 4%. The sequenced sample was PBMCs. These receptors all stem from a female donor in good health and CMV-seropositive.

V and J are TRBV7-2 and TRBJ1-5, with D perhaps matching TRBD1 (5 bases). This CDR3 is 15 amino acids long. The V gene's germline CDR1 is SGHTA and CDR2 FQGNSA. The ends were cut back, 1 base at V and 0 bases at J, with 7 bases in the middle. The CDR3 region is CASSLDRNSNQPQHF. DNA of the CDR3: TGTGCCAGCAGCTTAGACAGGAATAGCAATCAGCCCCAGCATTTT.

The CDR3 protein is CASSTGTSGTDTQYF. CDR3 in DNA: TGTGCCAGTAGTACCGGGACTAGCGGCACAGATACGCAGTATTTT. The chain carries TRBV19 and TRBJ2-3; 10 bases are shared with TRBD2. The CDR3 runs to 15 residues. Germline V gene lookup returns CDR1 LNHDA and CDR2 SQIVND (reference sequence). The trim removed 4 bases at V and 1 base at J, leaving 2 bases unmatched.

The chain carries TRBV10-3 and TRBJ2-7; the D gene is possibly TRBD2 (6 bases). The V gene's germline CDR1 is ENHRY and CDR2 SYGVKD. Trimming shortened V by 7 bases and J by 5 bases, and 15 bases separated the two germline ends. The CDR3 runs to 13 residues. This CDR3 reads CAINPGSTNEQYF. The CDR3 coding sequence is TGTGCCATCAACCCCGGGAGCACTAACGAGCAGTACTTC.

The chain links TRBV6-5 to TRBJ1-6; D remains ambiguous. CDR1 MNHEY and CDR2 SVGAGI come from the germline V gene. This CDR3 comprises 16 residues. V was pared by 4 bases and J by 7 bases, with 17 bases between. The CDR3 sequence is CASSLPPSSGNSPLHF. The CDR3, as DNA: TGTGCCAGCAGTTTGCCCCCCTCCTCAGGCAATTCACCCCTCCACTTT.

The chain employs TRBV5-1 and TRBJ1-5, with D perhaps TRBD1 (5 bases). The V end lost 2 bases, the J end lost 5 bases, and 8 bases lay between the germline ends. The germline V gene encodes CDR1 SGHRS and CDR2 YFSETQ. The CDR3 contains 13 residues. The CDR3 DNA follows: TGCGCCAGCAGCTTAGACAGAGATCAGCCCCAGCATTTT. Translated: CASSLDRDQPQHF.

DNA for the CDR3: TGTGCCATCAGTGAGCCGGGGGGGGGCGCGGGCACTGAAGCTTTCTTT. This encodes CAISEPGGGAGTEAFF. The J gene is TRBJ1-1, the V gene TRBV10-3; D is perhaps TRBD1 (6 bases). The V and J ends lost 2 bases and 4 bases respectively, with 17 bases between them. The CDR3 runs 16 residues. The germline V gene encodes CDR1 ENHRY and CDR2 SYGVKD.

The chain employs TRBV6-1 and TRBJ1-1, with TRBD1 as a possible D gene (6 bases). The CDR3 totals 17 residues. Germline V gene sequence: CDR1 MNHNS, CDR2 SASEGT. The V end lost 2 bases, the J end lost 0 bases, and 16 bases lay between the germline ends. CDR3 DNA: TGTGCCAGCAGTGAATCCATCCAGGGGCGGCTGAACACTGAAGCTTTCTTT. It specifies CASSESIQGRLNTEAFF.

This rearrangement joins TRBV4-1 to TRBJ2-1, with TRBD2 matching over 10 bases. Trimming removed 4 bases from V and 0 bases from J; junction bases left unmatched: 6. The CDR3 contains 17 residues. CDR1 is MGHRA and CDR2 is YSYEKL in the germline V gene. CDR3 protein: CASSRVSGRSSYNEQFF. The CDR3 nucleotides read TGCGCCAGCAGCCGTGTTAGCGGGAGGAGCTCCTACAATGAGCAGTTCTTC.

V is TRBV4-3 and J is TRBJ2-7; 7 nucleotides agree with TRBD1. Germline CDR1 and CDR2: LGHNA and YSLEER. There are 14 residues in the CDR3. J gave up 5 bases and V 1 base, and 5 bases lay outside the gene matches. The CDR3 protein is CASSQGVGGNEQYF. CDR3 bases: TGCGCCAGCAGCCAAGGTGTAGGGGGCAACGAGCAGTACTTC.

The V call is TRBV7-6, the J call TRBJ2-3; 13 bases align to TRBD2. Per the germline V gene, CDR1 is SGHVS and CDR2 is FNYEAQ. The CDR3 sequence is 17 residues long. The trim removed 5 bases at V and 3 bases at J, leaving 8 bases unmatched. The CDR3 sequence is CASSLRLAGGRTDTQYF. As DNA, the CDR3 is TGTGCCAGCAGCCTCCGACTAGCGGGGGGTCGGACAGATACGCAGTATTTT.

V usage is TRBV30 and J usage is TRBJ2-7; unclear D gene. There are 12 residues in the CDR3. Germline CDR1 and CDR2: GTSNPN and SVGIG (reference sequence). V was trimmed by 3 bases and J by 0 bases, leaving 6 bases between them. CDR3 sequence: CAWRQLSYEQYF. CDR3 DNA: TGTGCCTGGAGACAGCTCTCCTACGAGCAGTACTTC.

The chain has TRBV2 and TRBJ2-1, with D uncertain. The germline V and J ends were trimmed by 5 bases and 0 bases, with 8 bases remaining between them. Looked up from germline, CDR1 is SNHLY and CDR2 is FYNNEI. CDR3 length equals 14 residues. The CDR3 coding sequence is TGTGCCAGCAGTCGACTTAGCTCCTACAATGAGCAGTTCTTC. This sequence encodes CASSRLSSYNEQFF.

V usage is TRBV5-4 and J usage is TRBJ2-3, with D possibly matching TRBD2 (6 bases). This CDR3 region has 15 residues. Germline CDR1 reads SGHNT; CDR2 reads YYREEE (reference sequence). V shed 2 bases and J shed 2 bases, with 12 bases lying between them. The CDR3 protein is CASSLGGADTDTQYF. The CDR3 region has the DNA TGTGCCAGCAGCTTAGGAGGGGCGGACACAGATACGCAGTATTTT.

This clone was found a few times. The CDR3 region is CASSPRFPGRRSYEQYF. CDR3 DNA: TGTGCCAGTAGTCCCAGATTCCCAGGGAGGAGGTCCTACGAGCAGTACTTC. The chain joins TRBV19 to TRBJ2-7, with D possibly TRBD2 on 6 matching bases. The V gene's germline CDR1 is LNHDA and CDR2 SQIVND (reference sequence). This CDR3 comprises 17 residues. V was pared by 5 bases and J by 1 base, with 21 bases between.

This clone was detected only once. The DNA for the CDR3 is TGTGCCACCTCACAGGGGCGGGAGACCCAGTACTTC. This translates into CATSQGRETQYF. The chain is built from TRBV2 and TRBJ2-5; 7 nucleotides line up with TRBD1. This CDR3 has 12 amino acids. V lost 10 bases to trimming and J lost 5 bases; unmatched junction nucleotides: 7. Germline assignment: CDR1 SNHLY and CDR2 FYNNEI.

CDR3 residues: CASSPWTRRGYTF. The CDR3 nucleotides are TGTGCCAGCAGTCCGTGGACAAGGCGTGGCTACACCTTC. The chain employs TRBV27 and TRBJ1-2; a weak D match, TRBD1 (5 bases). This CDR3 has 13 residues. CDR1 MNHEY and CDR2 SMNVEV come from the germline V gene (reference sequence). V shed 5 bases and J shed 7 bases, with 14 bases lying between them.

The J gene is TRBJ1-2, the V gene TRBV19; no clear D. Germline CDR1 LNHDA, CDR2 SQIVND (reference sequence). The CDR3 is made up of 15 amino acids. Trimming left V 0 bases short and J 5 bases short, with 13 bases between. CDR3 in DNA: TGTGCCAGTAGTATAGATGCGGGGAGAATTTATGGCTACACCTTC. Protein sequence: CASSIDAGRIYGYTF.

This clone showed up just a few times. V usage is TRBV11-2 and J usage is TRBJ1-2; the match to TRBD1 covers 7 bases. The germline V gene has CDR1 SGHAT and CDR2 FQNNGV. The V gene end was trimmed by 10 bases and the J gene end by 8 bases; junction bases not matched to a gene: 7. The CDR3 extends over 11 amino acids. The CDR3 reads CATKGAVGYTF. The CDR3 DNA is TGTGCCACCAAGGGGGCGGTAGGCTACACCTTC.

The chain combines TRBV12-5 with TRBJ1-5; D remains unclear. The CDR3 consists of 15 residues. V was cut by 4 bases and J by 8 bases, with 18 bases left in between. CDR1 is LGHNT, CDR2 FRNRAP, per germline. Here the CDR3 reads CASGYGRRYSEPQHF. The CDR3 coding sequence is TGTGCTAGTGGTTACGGGAGAAGATATTCCGAGCCCCAGCATTTT.

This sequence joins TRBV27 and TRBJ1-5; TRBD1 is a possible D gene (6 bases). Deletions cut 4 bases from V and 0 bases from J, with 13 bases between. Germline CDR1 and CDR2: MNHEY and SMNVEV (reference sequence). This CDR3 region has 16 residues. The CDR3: CASSSYRVNSNQPQHF. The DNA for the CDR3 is TGTGCCAGCAGTTCCTACAGGGTTAATAGCAATCAGCCCCAGCATTTT.

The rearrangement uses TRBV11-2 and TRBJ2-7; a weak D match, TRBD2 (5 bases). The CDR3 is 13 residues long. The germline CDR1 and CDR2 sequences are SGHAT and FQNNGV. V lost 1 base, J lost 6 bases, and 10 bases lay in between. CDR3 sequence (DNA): TGTGCCAGCAGCTTAGCTCCGGGGTTCGAGCAGTACTTC. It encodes CASSLAPGFEQYF.